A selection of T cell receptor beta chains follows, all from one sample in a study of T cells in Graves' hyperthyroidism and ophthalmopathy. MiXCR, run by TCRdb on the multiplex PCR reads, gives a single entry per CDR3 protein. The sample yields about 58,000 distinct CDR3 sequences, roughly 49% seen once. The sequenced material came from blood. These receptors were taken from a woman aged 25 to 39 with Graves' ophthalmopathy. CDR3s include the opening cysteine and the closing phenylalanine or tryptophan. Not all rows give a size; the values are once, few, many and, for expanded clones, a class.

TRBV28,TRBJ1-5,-,CASIGNTNQPHHF
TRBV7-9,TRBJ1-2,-,CASSLAYTGQVRGGYTF
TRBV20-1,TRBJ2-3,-,CSARTSVTDTQYF
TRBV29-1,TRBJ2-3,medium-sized,CSVEPSTDTQYF
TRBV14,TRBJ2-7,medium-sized,CASSFGGNYEQYF
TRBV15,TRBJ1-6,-,CATSRDKLCSYNSPLHF
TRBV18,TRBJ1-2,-,CASSPGGSGGYTF
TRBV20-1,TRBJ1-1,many,CSAHLGKGTEAFF
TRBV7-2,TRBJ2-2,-,CASSHRGLGELFF
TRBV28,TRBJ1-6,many,CASRPTGGNSPLHF
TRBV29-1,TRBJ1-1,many,CSVGTGTGGFTEAFF
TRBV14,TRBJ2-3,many,CASSQEAGEGVDTQYF
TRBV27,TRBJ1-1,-,CASSNRGVRMNTEAFF
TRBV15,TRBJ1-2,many,CATSRDLARANYGYTF
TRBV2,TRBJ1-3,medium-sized,CASSEGHSGNTIYF
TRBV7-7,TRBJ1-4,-,CARATGGDNRANEKLFF
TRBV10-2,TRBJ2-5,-,CASSGTSGDETQYF
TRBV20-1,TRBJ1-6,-,CSAGSPLHF
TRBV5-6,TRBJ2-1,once,CASSLGTGYKEQFF
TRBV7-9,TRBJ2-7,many,CASSDWDNYEQYF
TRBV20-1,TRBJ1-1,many,CSALKPGGTVQGSEAFF
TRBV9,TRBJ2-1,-,CASSVANRGNEQFF